A selection of T cell receptor beta chains follows, all from one sample in a study of CD8+CD57+ T cells in acquired aplastic anemia. Each CDR3 protein gets one entry after TCRdb re-called the reads with MiXCR. The table shows about half a million distinct CDR3 sequences, with approximately 32% occurring only once. The sequenced material came from sorted CD4+, CD8+, or CD8+CD57+ T cells (not recorded which) from PBMCs. Every receptor here comes from a human donor with aplastic anemia. CDR3s include the opening cysteine and the closing phenylalanine or tryptophan. The order of the fields is clone size, J gene, D gene, CDR3 length, V gene, CDR3 protein, CDR3 DNA. A D gene is named only where the DNA matches it firmly. Clone size is stated in some rows and not others, as once, few, many or a class when expanded.

abundance: few
j_gene: TRBJ2-7
d_gene: TRBD1
len: 17
v_gene: TRBV19
CDR3aa: CASSSGQGNTNSYEQYF
CDR3nt: TGTGCCAGTAGTTCGGGACAGGGTAACACGAACTCCTACGAGCAGTACTTC

abundance: few
j_gene: TRBJ2-2
d_gene: NA
len: 12
v_gene: TRBV6-1
CDR3aa: CASSFRTGELFF
CDR3nt: TGTGCCAGCAGCTTTCGGACCGGGGAGCTGTTTTTT

abundance: few
j_gene: TRBJ2-7
d_gene: TRBD2
len: 15
v_gene: TRBV5-5
CDR3aa: CASSLLTSGAHEQYF
CDR3nt: TGTGCCAGCAGCTTGTTGACTAGCGGGGCGCACGAGCAGTACTTC

abundance: many
j_gene: TRBJ1-6
d_gene: TRBD1
len: 14
v_gene: TRBV6-5
CDR3aa: CASSYGTANSPLHF
CDR3nt: TGTGCCAGCAGTTACGGGACAGCGAATTCACCCCTCCACTTT

abundance: few
j_gene: TRBJ1-1
d_gene: NA
len: 14
v_gene: TRBV9
CDR3aa: CASSVDRASTEAFF
CDR3nt: TGTGCCAGCAGCGTAGACAGGGCGAGCACTGAAGCTTTCTTT

abundance: NA
j_gene: TRBJ2-7
d_gene: TRBD2
len: 17
v_gene: TRBV6-5
CDR3aa: CASSYAASGTRTHEQYF
CDR3nt: TGTGCCAGCAGTTACGCGGCTAGCGGGACCCGGACCCACGAGCAGTACTTC

abundance: many
j_gene: TRBJ2-3
d_gene: NA
len: 14
v_gene: TRBV2
CDR3aa: CASSVGAYTDTQYF
CDR3nt: TGTGCCAGCAGTGTAGGGGCCTACACAGATACGCAGTATTTT

abundance: NA
j_gene: TRBJ1-1
d_gene: NA
len: 17
v_gene: TRBV14
CDR3aa: CASSQKSGTLENTEAFF
CDR3nt: TGTGCCAGCAGCCAAAAATCAGGGACTTTGGAGAACACTGAAGCTTTCTTT

abundance: many
j_gene: TRBJ2-7
d_gene: NA
len: 13
v_gene: TRBV19
CDR3aa: CASSMPGVGEQYF
CDR3nt: TGTGCCAGTAGTATGCCCGGGGTGGGCGAGCAGTACTTC

abundance: NA
j_gene: TRBJ1-3
d_gene: NA
len: 14
v_gene: TRBV29-1
CDR3aa: CSVAPTGSGNTIYF
CDR3nt: TGCAGCGTCGCCCCAACAGGATCTGGAAACACCATATATTTT

abundance: NA
j_gene: TRBJ2-7
d_gene: TRBD1
len: 15
v_gene: TRBV28
CDR3aa: CASMYPGQGTYEQYF
CDR3nt: TGTGCCAGCATGTATCCGGGACAGGGTACCTACGAGCAGTACTTC

abundance: NA
j_gene: TRBJ1-2
d_gene: NA
len: 12
v_gene: TRBV2
CDR3aa: CASKLQSGGYTF
CDR3nt: TGTGCCAGCAAACTCCAAAGTGGAGGCTACACCTTC

abundance: few
j_gene: TRBJ1-2
d_gene: NA
len: 16
v_gene: TRBV6-4
CDR3aa: CASSDDSGLANYGYTF
CDR3nt: TGTGCCAGCAGTGACGACAGCGGCTTGGCTAACTATGGCTACACCTTC

abundance: few
j_gene: TRBJ2-7
d_gene: NA
len: 14
v_gene: TRBV5-1
CDR3aa: CASTSEPLSYEQYF
CDR3nt: TGCGCCAGCACCTCCGAACCCCTCTCCTACGAGCAGTACTTC

abundance: many
j_gene: TRBJ2-7
d_gene: TRBD1
len: 14
v_gene: TRBV20-1
CDR3aa: CSARSRQGAYEQYF
CDR3nt: TGCAGTGCTAGATCACGACAGGGGGCCTACGAGCAGTACTTC

abundance: NA
j_gene: TRBJ1-6
d_gene: NA
len: 15
v_gene: TRBV25-1
CDR3aa: CASSDAGLNNSPLHF
CDR3nt: TGTGCCAGCAGTGACGCGGGTCTTAATAATTCACCCCTCCACTTT

abundance: many
j_gene: TRBJ1-3
d_gene: NA
len: 15
v_gene: TRBV4-1
CDR3aa: CASSQGGLTGNTIYF
CDR3nt: TGCGCCAGCAGCCAGGGGGGACTAACTGGAAACACCATATATTTT

abundance: few
j_gene: TRBJ2-3
d_gene: NA
len: 15
v_gene: TRBV7-3
CDR3aa: CASSLGAGMADTQYF
CDR3nt: TGTGCCAGCAGCTTAGGGGCGGGAATGGCAGATACGCAGTATTTT

abundance: many
j_gene: TRBJ2-7
d_gene: TRBD1
len: 14
v_gene: TRBV20-1
CDR3aa: CSATRDRASYEQYF
CDR3nt: TGCAGTGCTACCCGGGACAGGGCCTCCTACGAGCAGTACTTC

abundance: few
j_gene: TRBJ2-3
d_gene: TRBD2
len: 17
v_gene: TRBV19
CDR3aa: CASSLLAGRSSTDTQYF
CDR3nt: TGTGCCAGTAGTCTACTAGCGGGAAGGTCTAGCACAGATACGCAGTATTTT

abundance: many
j_gene: TRBJ1-5
d_gene: NA
len: 14
v_gene: TRBV20-1
CDR3aa: CSARGGRPGQPQHF
CDR3nt: TGCAGTGCCCGAGGAGGAAGGCCGGGGCAGCCCCAGCATTTT

abundance: NA
j_gene: TRBJ1-6
d_gene: NA
len: 17
v_gene: TRBV6-1
CDR3aa: CASSEKPRQPLNSPLHF
CDR3nt: TGTGCCAGCAGTGAGAAGCCCAGACAGCCACTGAACTCACCCCTCCACTTT

abundance: NA
j_gene: TRBJ1-1
d_gene: TRBD1
len: 16
v_gene: TRBV20-1
CDR3aa: CSARGTGLPWGTEAFF
CDR3nt: TGCAGTGCTAGGGGGACAGGGCTCCCCTGGGGCACTGAAGCTTTCTTT

abundance: many
j_gene: TRBJ1-6
d_gene: NA
len: 12
v_gene: TRBV7-9
CDR3aa: CASSVGQFSLHF
CDR3nt: TGTGCCAGCAGCGTCGGACAGTTTTCCCTCCACTTT

abundance: NA
j_gene: TRBJ2-3
d_gene: NA
len: 16
v_gene: TRBV10-1
CDR3aa: CASSHDWATSTDTQYF
CDR3nt: TGCGCCAGCAGCCACGACTGGGCAACTAGCACAGATACGCAGTATTTT

abundance: NA
j_gene: TRBJ2-1
d_gene: TRBD2
len: 15
v_gene: TRBV20-1
CDR3aa: CSARGVAGGYNEQFF
CDR3nt: TGCAGTGCTAGAGGGGTAGCGGGAGGCTACAATGAGCAGTTCTTC

abundance: NA
j_gene: TRBJ1-4
d_gene: NA
len: 14
v_gene: TRBV19
CDR3aa: CASSIGGMQEELFF
CDR3nt: TGTGCCAGTAGTATAGGAGGGATGCAGGAAGAACTGTTTTTT

abundance: few
j_gene: TRBJ1-5
d_gene: TRBD1
len: 14
v_gene: TRBV9
CDR3aa: CASSPTGGDQPQHF
CDR3nt: TGTGCCAGCAGCCCTACAGGGGGGGATCAGCCCCAGCATTTT

abundance: NA
j_gene: TRBJ1-6
d_gene: NA
len: 15
v_gene: TRBV5-8
CDR3aa: CASSLSGASHSPLHF
CDR3nt: TGTGCCAGCAGCTTGTCAGGGGCGTCGCATTCACCCCTCCACTTT

abundance: NA
j_gene: TRBJ1-1
d_gene: TRBD1
len: 16
v_gene: TRBV2
CDR3aa: CASSGDRAFRDIEAFF
CDR3nt: TGTGCCAGCAGTGGGGACAGGGCCTTTCGGGACATTGAAGCTTTCTTT

abundance: many
j_gene: TRBJ2-3
d_gene: TRBD2
len: 14
v_gene: TRBV20-1
CDR3aa: CSASGLAGGDTQYF
CDR3nt: TGCAGTGCTAGCGGACTAGCGGGGGGAGATACGCAGTATTTT

abundance: many
j_gene: TRBJ1-6
d_gene: TRBD1
len: 13
v_gene: TRBV24-1
CDR3aa: CATSVTGVAPLHF
CDR3nt: TGTGCCACCAGTGTGACAGGGGTGGCACCCCTCCACTTT

abundance: many
j_gene: TRBJ2-5
d_gene: NA
len: 13
v_gene: TRBV29-1
CDR3aa: CSVERGVGETQYF
CDR3nt: TGCAGCGTTGAGCGGGGAGTCGGAGAGACCCAGTACTTC

abundance: NA
j_gene: TRBJ2-2
d_gene: NA
len: 16
v_gene: TRBV14
CDR3aa: CASSQVRGSNTGELFF
CDR3nt: TGTGCCAGCAGCCAAGTACGTGGGTCGAACACCGGGGAGCTGTTTTTT

abundance: many
j_gene: TRBJ1-6
d_gene: NA
len: 13
v_gene: TRBV6-5
CDR3aa: CASSSHRDSPLHF
CDR3nt: TGTGCCAGCAGTTCCCACAGGGATTCACCCCTCCACTTT

abundance: many
j_gene: TRBJ1-3
d_gene: TRBD1
len: 14
v_gene: TRBV7-9
CDR3aa: CASSEGASGNTIYF
CDR3nt: TGTGCCAGCAGCGAGGGGGCAAGTGGAAACACCATATATTTT

abundance: NA
j_gene: TRBJ1-1
d_gene: NA
len: 15
v_gene: TRBV7-2
CDR3aa: CASSLGAPPNTEAFF
CDR3nt: TGTGCCAGCAGCTTAGGGGCCCCACCGAACACTGAAGCTTTCTTT